This T cell receptor beta chain is drawn from a study of long-term antiretroviral therapy in people with HIV. Findings of the study overall: Collection of the blood took place between the mid-2000s and the late 2010s. The ART regimens in use then may have been less effective than current ones.

Concerning this clone: Antigen: not known.

This was the immunoSEQ v3.0 assay at survey level. Some clones are missing from TCRdb's copy, which holds only in-frame ones; the method was immunoSEQ multiplex PCR. The sample includes under 20,000 clones, about three quarters of them seen just once. The germline V gene has CDR1 MNHNY and CDR2 SVGAGI (reference sequence). The CDR3 totals 12 residues. With 6 bases removed from V and 2 bases from J, the gap between germline ends came to 7 bases. The chain is built from TRBV6-6 and TRBJ1-1, with D unresolved. Sequenced material: unsorted PBMCs, taken around 2.1 years before starting antiretroviral therapy. The TCR was taken from a young man with HIV. DNA for the CDR3: TGTGCCAGCAGCTCGGTTAACACTGAAGCTTTCTTT. Protein: CASSSVNTEAFF.